This TCR beta chain is from a study of beta chain features in type 1 diabetes. Expressed TCRB transcripts got sequenced, as all isolated RNA was reverse transcribed. Roughly 3.6 million reads on average were seen across naive, central memory and regulatory T cell samples. Produced via immunoSEQ multiplex PCR; TCRdb's table is partial and in-frame only. The table has 430,000 or so clones, approximately 10% seen once; the top ten hold about 0.042%. Trimming left V 5 bases short and J 4 bases short, with 15 bases between. CDR1 is SGHTA, CDR2 FQGNSA, per germline. This CDR3 region has 16 residues. Sample: naive CD4+ T cells from blood. This sequence was found in a young woman in good health. The genes are TRBV7-2 and TRBJ2-6; D not resolved. The CDR3 DNA is TGTGCCAGCAGCCCCTTAAGTCTAGAAGGGGCCAACGTCCTGACTTTC. Translating gives CASSPLSLEGANVLTF.